This TCR beta chain was sequenced for a study of molecular identifiers for immune sequencing clone quantification. From the PCR reads, TCRdb called clonotypes with MiXCR, one entry per CDR3 protein. Of approximately 680,000 distinct CDR3 sequences listed, about 25% were seen once; the top ten hold about 0.8%. Germline V lookup: CDR1 SGHRS, CDR2 YFSETQ. The CDR3 spans 15 residues. Trimming took 1 base from V and 4 from J; bases not matched to a gene: 5. A word on this clonotype: Being one base from a much bigger clone, this may be a read error.

This chain joins TRBV5-1 and TRBJ2-3; 8 bases are a match to TRBD2. Source material: naive CD8+ T cells from blood, with Jurkat cell RNA spiked in. Subset reported: FACS-sorted CD8+CD4-CCR7+CD45RA+ naive T cells. The TCR originated in a human donor in good health. Some libraries in this study had Jurkat cell RNA spiked in. The CDR3 loop reads CASSLLSGGSDTQYF. CDR3 DNA sequence: TGCGCCAGCAGCTTGCTAAGCGGGGGCTCAGATACGCAGTATTTT.